This T cell receptor (beta chain) is from a study of CD8+CD57+ T cells in acquired aplastic anemia. Findings and caveats of the study: Patients and controls were found to share around 30 CD8+ CDR3 sequences.

This clonotype has at least ten counts. The antigen remains unidentified. Patients chosen for sequencing had CD8+CD57+ cells that had expanded, as shown by flow cytometry. Therapy had not been given to patients before blood sampling. Genomic DNA acted as the template from which TCR beta VDJ combination and CDR3 sequence profiling were carried out. TCRdb ran MiXCR on the reads and lists one entry per CDR3 protein. This sample carries fewer than 250,000 distinct CDR3 sequences, more than 40% of them seen once, and the ten largest clones take approximately 8%. The CDR3 sequence is 15 residues long. Germline CDR1 SEHNR, CDR2 FQNEAQ (reference sequence). J lost 2 bases, V lost 3 bases, and 6 bases had no gene match.

The sequence came from a human donor with aplastic anemia. V gene TRBV7-9 combines with J gene TRBJ2-7, with 8 bases lining up with TRBD1. The sample consisted of sorted CD4+, CD8+, or CD8+CD57+ T cells (not recorded which) from PBMCs. CDR3 coding DNA: TGTGCCAGCAGCTTCCTGGACAGGGCGCCCTACGAGCAGTACTTC. Its protein product is CASSFLDRAPYEQYF.